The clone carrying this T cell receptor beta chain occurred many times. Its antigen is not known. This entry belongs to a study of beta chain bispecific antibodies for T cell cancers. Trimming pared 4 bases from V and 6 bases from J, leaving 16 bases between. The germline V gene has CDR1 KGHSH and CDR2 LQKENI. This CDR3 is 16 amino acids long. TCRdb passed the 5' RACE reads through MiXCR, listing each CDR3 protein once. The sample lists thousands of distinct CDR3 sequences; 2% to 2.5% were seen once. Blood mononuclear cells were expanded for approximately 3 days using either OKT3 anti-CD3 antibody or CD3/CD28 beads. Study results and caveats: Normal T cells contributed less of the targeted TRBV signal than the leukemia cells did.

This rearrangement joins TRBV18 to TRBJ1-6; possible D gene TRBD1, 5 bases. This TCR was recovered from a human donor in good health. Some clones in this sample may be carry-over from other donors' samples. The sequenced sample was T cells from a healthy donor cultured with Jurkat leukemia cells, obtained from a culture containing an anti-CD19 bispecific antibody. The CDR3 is CASSQRGADANSPLHF. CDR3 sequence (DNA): TGTGCCAGCTCACAACGCGGGGCCGACGCTAATTCACCCCTCCACTTT.